These 12 T cell receptor beta chains were sequenced from one sample in a study of blood T cell repertoires in COVID-19. Produced via immunoSEQ multiplex PCR; TCRdb's table is partial and in-frame only. The data show tens of thousands of clones, roughly nine tenths seen once. Material: peripheral blood. Receptors were obtained from a man aged 50 to 59 with acute or convalescent COVID-19.

CDR3 DNA: TGTGCCAGCAGCTTCGGAGGGGTGAGCTCTGGGGCCAACGTCCTGACTTTC. This encodes CASSFGGVSSGANVLTF. The J gene is TRBJ2-6, the V gene TRBV11-2; D may be TRBD2 (6 bases). Germline CDR1 SGHAT, CDR2 FQNNGV. V lost 3 bases and J lost 0, with 12 bases in between. The CDR3 totals 17 residues. The variable domain in full, with the rest retrieved from reference TRBV11-2 and TRBJ2-6, is EAGVAQSPRYKIIEKRQSVAFWCNPISGHATLYWYQQILGQGPKLLIQFQNNGVVDDSQLPKDRFSAERLKGVDSTLKIQPAKLEDSAVYLCASSFGGVSSGANVLTFGAGSRLTVL.

The chain couples TRBV5-4 to TRBJ1-3, with 7 bases lining up with TRBD1. The V gene end was trimmed by 2 bases and the J gene end by 0 bases; junction bases not matched to a gene: 5. The CDR3 length is 16 residues. Looked up from germline, CDR1 is SGHNT and CDR2 is YYREEE (reference sequence). The CDR3 loop is CASSFVGQNSGNTIYF. CDR3 nucleotides: TGTGCCAGCAGCTTCGTGGGACAGAACTCTGGAAACACCATATATTTT.

In DNA, the CDR3 is TGTGCCAGCAGCTCCTCTCGGACAGGGGATGAGACCCAGTACTTC. Amino acid sequence: CASSSSRTGDETQYF. The rearrangement joins TRBV5-5 to TRBJ2-5; TRBD1 aligns across 9 bases. V shed 3 bases and J 5 bases; nucleotides not matched to a gene: 8. CDR3 length: 15 amino acids. Germline lookup yields CDR1 SGHKS and CDR2 YYEKEE (reference sequence).

The chain couples TRBV2 to TRBJ1-1; D might be TRBD1 (5 bases). This CDR3 has 14 amino acids. V was trimmed by 7 bases and J by 1 base, leaving 13 bases between them. The germline V gene encodes CDR1 SNHLY and CDR2 FYNNEI. The CDR3 is CASMRTTGNTEAFF. The CDR3 region has the DNA TGTGCCAGCATGAGGACTACAGGGAACACTGAAGCTTTCTTT.

The chain uses TRBV28 and TRBJ1-5; D might be TRBD1 (6 bases). Germline-derived CDR1 and CDR2 are MDHEN and SYDVKM. V gave up 6 bases and J gave up 3 bases, with 15 bases separating them. The CDR3 covers 15 residues. Here the CDR3 DNA reads TGTGCCAGCAGCAGGGAGGGGGTTAACAATCAGCCCCAGCATTTT. Its protein is CASSREGVNNQPQHF. The complete variable domain, with remaining parts taken from reference TRBV28 and TRBJ1-5, reads DVKVTQSSRYLVKRTGEKVFLECVQDMDHENMFWYRQDPGLGLRLIYFSYDVKMKEKGDIPEGYSVSREKKERFSLILESASTNQTSMYLCASSREGVNNQPQHFGDGTRLSIL.

The V call is TRBV6-6, the J call TRBJ2-4; the match to TRBD2 covers 10 bases. After removal of 2 bases from V and 8 bases from J, the junction contained 6 bases not matched to a gene. CDR1 is MNHNY, CDR2 SVGAGI, per germline (reference sequence). The CDR3 loop spans 15 amino acids. The CDR3 loop is CASSYATSGEDIQYF. CDR3 bases: TGTGCCAGCAGTTACGCTACTAGCGGGGAGGACATTCAGTACTTC.

The chain carries TRBV4-3 and TRBJ1-1; the match to TRBD1 covers 10 bases. The CDR3 consists of 17 residues. After removal of 0 bases from V and 1 base from J, the junction contained 5 bases not matched to a gene. Germline CDR1 and CDR2: LGHNA and YSLEER. The CDR3 spells CASSQDMGDRGNTEAFF. In DNA form, the CDR3 reads TGCGCCAGCAGCCAAGATATGGGGGACAGGGGGAACACTGAAGCTTTCTTT.

The J gene is TRBJ1-1, the V gene TRBV7-2, with TRBD1 as a possible D gene (6 bases). CDR3 size: 15 residues. Between the trimmed V and J ends, which lost 2 bases and 1 base, there was a span of 11 bases. Germline-derived CDR1 and CDR2 are SGHTA and FQGNSA. CDR3 loop: CASSLFAGENTEAFF. CDR3 nucleotide sequence: TGTGCCAGCAGCTTATTCGCAGGGGAGAACACTGAAGCTTTCTTT.

The chain joins TRBV6-5 to TRBJ1-5, with a weak D call TRBD1 (5 bases). The germline CDR1 and CDR2 sequences are MNHEY and SVGAGI. There are 15 residues in the CDR3. Trimming cost V 10 bases and J 1 base, with 17 bases left between them. CDR3 sequence: CAISGGHGSNQPQHF. For the CDR3, the DNA is TGTGCCATCTCGGGGGGTCACGGGAGCAATCAGCCCCAGCATTTT.

The chain carries TRBV3-1 (or the pseudogene TRBV3-2) and TRBJ1-2; 12 positions agree with TRBD1. The germline gives CDR1 LGHDT, CDR2 YNNKEL (reference sequence). Trimming cost V 8 bases and J 4 bases; bases outside gene matches: 5. This CDR3 spans 14 amino acids. The CDR3 is CASGGDRGPYGYTF. In DNA form, the CDR3 reads TGTGCCAGCGGGGGGGACAGGGGGCCCTATGGCTACACCTTC.

The gene calls are TRBV24-1 and TRBJ1-3; D is unclear. CDR1 and CDR2 from the germline V gene are KGHDR and SFDVKD. Trimming cost V 2 bases and J 0 bases, with 4 bases left between them. This CDR3 has 14 residues. CDR3 in amino acids: CATSDSSSGNTIYF. CDR3 coding DNA: TGTGCCACCAGTGATTCGAGCTCTGGAAACACCATATATTTT.

The chain uses TRBV5-6 and TRBJ2-5, with a possible D match to TRBD2 (6 bases). CDR3 length equals 15 residues. The ends were cut back, 0 bases at V and 5 bases at J, with 14 bases in the middle. Germline assignment: CDR1 SGHDT and CDR2 YYEEEE. CDR3 in amino acids: CASSLVAVWRETQYF. The CDR3 DNA reads as TGTGCCAGCAGCTTGGTAGCGGTTTGGAGGGAGACCCAGTACTTC. The full variable domain, with the rest looked up from reference TRBV5-6 and TRBJ2-5, is DAGVTQSPTHLIKTRGQQVTLRCSPKSGHDTVSWYQQALGQGPQFIFQYYEEEERQRGNFPDRFSGHQFPNYSSELNVNALLLGDSALYLCASSLVAVWRETQYFGPGTRLLVL.